The T cell receptor (beta chain) under discussion was sequenced for a study of identical twins (dated by TCRdb to the mid-2010s). Study-wide context: The study deep-sequenced TCR alpha and beta repertoires from monozygotic twins, unrelated adults of various ages and cord blood to test whether fetal clonotypes persist. To rule out contamination, the twin experiments were replicated at different times with different library preparation protocols. Overall study outcomes, separate from this receptor: Because the same donors could not be followed over many years, the conclusions relied on cross-sectional statistical analysis. Compared with coincidental sharing between unrelated individuals, an excess of low generation-probability sequences was observed among out-of-frame TCR alpha sequences shared between twins. Invariant T cells such as MAIT and iNKT could partly confound zero-insertion analyses, though diverse VJ usage argued against this for most clonotypes. In beta out-of-frame sequences, excess twin sharing was weaker, because having fewer shared sequences lowered the signal-to-noise ratio. In monozygotic twins, out-of-frame TCR alpha sharing was systematically underestimated by recombination models, although the models agreed with sharing between unrelated individuals. Abundant cord blood beta clonotypes carried fewer insertions; young adult naive repertoires showed a weaker similar trend, while memory repertoires showed none.

In the case of this clonotype: It lacks a known antigen. Per-base qualities were not stored, and no clone one base away is much larger.

Sequences MNHEY (CDR1) and SMNVEV (CDR2) are obtained from the germline V gene (reference sequence). Deletion took 6 bases off V and 3 bases off J, with a span of 18 bases between the germline ends. The CDR3 spans 15 residues, from the cysteine through the phenylalanine. The read is trimmed to its CDR3 DNA, 45 bases read in frame from base 1. The library relied on 5' RACE. Sequencing took place on an Illumina HiSeq 2000. Template switching introduced a universal primer binding site; the final cDNA contained a unique molecular identifier, enabling accurate counting of TCR cDNA molecules. Specific primers in the conserved constant-segment region were used to synthesize first-strand cDNA for TCR alpha and beta chains. Each cDNA library was double barcoded, with a SMART-Mk sample barcode plus Illumina barcodes, to control for contamination. TruSeq adapter sequences and Illumina sample barcodes were added in two successive PCR steps. TCR alpha and beta cDNA libraries were sequenced on the Illumina HiSeq platform with custom primers. As for the authors' bioinformatics: Raw reads were processed with MiGEC to extract unique molecular identifiers, and MiXCR was used to determine CDR3 positions. For each individual, recombination models were inferred using an EM algorithm with the repgenHMM and IGoR tools. Shared clonotypes were analyzed with the tcR package in R, and sharing was normalized by the product of cloneset sizes. Out-of-frame nonproductive sequences were analyzed to study raw recombination free of thymic and clonal selection effects. The public reads were run again by TCRdb, first through fastp at Q25 and then through MiXCR, and only productive beta chains were kept. Every distinct CDR3 protein forms one entry, paired with its most common genes and DNA. Here the V and J calls rest on TCRdb's processing, not on the authors' analysis. Counted in this sample were hundreds of thousands of distinct CDR3 sequences; about 12% of them appeared once. The top ten clones comprise around 1.5% of the sample.

Every donor in the study was a healthy Caucasian. The twin cohort comprised three pairs of female monozygotic twins, all aged about 18 to 30 years. Peripheral blood mononuclear cells were the source from which RNA for the TCR libraries was isolated. These same records also appear under a second study, on yellow fever vaccine responses in identical twins. The other study reports the following: According to the authors, the vaccine-induced T cell response in identical twins seemed to be partly convergent and partly specific to each individual. In the study, vaccine-responding T cell clones were precisely tracked in identical twins.

The sequence derives from a woman younger than 35 in good health. Sequenced sample: PBMCs. This sequence uses TRBV27 and TRBJ2-7; the D region possibly corresponds to TRBD2 (6 bases align). At the DNA level, the sequence is TGTGCCAGCAGGCAAACCGGGACTCCCATCTACGAGCAGTACTTC. Translated, this is CASRQTGTPIYEQYF.